The 8 T cell receptor beta chains below all came from one sample that was sequenced in a study of regulatory T cells in long-lasting Graves disease. Regarding time point: newly diagnosed GD, antithyroid drugs for less than 3 months. Isolated PBMC RNA provided the starting material for the TCR library. Library construction for TCR beta used iRepertoire HTBI primers and Arm-PCR of CDR3 regions. TCRdb re-called the multiplex PCR reads through MiXCR, storing one row per CDR3 protein. The sample contains around 400,000 distinct CDR3 sequences, 14% to 15% of which appear only once. This sample was also put to use in a study of T cells in Graves' hyperthyroidism and ophthalmopathy.

The specimen comprised peripheral blood mononuclear cells (PBMCs), sampled at new diagnosis, from a patient treated with antithyroid drugs. These receptors all come from a middle-aged woman with Graves disease.

This clonotype was seen a handful of times. CDR3 region: CASQGLAGVNEQYF. In DNA, the CDR3 is TGTGCCAGCCAGGGACTAGCGGGAGTTAACGAGCAGTACTTC. J is TRBJ2-7 and V is TRBV19; 14 bases agree with TRBD2. The CDR3 covers 14 residues. V gave up 9 bases and J gave up 5 bases; unmatched junction bases: 6. Germline assignment: CDR1 LNHDA and CDR2 SQIVND (reference sequence).

This clonotype was observed at least ten times. The chain links TRBV5-1 to TRBJ2-2; D is perhaps TRBD1 or TRBD2 (5 bases each). V was trimmed by 4 bases and J by 3 bases, leaving 13 bases between them. The CDR3 loop spans 15 amino acids. CDR1 SGHRS and CDR2 YFSETQ come from the germline V gene. CDR3 loop: CASSPGTEDTGELFF. CDR3 bases: TGCGCCAGCAGCCCCGGGACCGAGGACACCGGGGAGCTGTTTTTT.

On this clonotype: A much larger clone lies one base from this, so it may be a read error. The chain couples TRBV2 to TRBJ2-7; 13 bases match TRBD2. This CDR3 spans 14 amino acids. CDR1 and CDR2 (germline): SNHLY, FYNNEI. The CDR3 DNA is TGTGCCAGCAAAGGACTAGCGGGGGCCTACGGGCAGTACTTC. Translated, it gives CASKGLAGAYGQYF.

The chain couples TRBV5-1 to TRBJ2-2, with 12 bases fitting TRBD2. Trimming cost V 4 bases and J 2 bases; bases outside gene matches: 15. Germline assignment: CDR1 SGHRS and CDR2 YFSETQ. CDR3 length: 20 amino acids. The CDR3 bases are TGCGCCAGCAGCACAAATTCGGCTAGCGGGAGGGCCGTCAACACCGGGGAGCTGTTTTTT. This gives the protein CASSTNSASGRAVNTGELFF.

Ten or more counts support this clonotype. DNA for the CDR3: TGTGCCAGCAGCCCCGGGGTTGGCTATGGCTACACCTTC. It translates to CASSPGVGYGYTF. V usage is TRBV11-2 and J usage is TRBJ1-2, with no clear D. CDR3 length equals 13 residues. Trimming removed 5 bases from V and 4 bases from J, with 11 bases in between. CDR1 is SGHAT and CDR2 is FQNNGV in the germline V gene.

The chain is built from TRBV30 and TRBJ1-1; possibly TRBD1 for D (5 bases). V was clipped by 4 bases and J by 0 bases, with 15 bases between them. The CDR3 totals 15 residues. Germline CDR1 reads GTSNPN; CDR2 reads SVGIG (reference sequence). The CDR3 DNA is TGTGCCTGGACCCCTCGGACAACCATGAACACTGAAGCTTTCTTT. It yields the protein CAWTPRTTMNTEAFF.

This clonotype has just a few counts. The chain couples TRBV4-1 to TRBJ1-5; no definite D call. V lost 1 base and J lost 0, with 13 bases in between. There are 17 residues in the CDR3. The germline V gene has CDR1 MGHRA and CDR2 YSYEKL. CDR3 region: CASSQVLTRDSNQPQHF. DNA for the CDR3: TGCGCCAGCAGCCAAGTATTAACGAGGGATAGCAATCAGCCCCAGCATTTT.

This clonotype was detected only a few times. The chain links TRBV5-5 to TRBJ2-3, with 9 bases fitting TRBD1. The CDR3 is 15 amino acids. Germline CDR1 is SGHKS and CDR2 is YYEKEE (reference sequence). V lost 6 bases to trimming and J lost 1 base; unmatched junction nucleotides: 6. CDR3 sequence reads: CASTYRGPGTDTQYF. The CDR3 bases are TGTGCCAGCACCTACAGGGGGCCCGGCACAGATACGCAGTATTTT.